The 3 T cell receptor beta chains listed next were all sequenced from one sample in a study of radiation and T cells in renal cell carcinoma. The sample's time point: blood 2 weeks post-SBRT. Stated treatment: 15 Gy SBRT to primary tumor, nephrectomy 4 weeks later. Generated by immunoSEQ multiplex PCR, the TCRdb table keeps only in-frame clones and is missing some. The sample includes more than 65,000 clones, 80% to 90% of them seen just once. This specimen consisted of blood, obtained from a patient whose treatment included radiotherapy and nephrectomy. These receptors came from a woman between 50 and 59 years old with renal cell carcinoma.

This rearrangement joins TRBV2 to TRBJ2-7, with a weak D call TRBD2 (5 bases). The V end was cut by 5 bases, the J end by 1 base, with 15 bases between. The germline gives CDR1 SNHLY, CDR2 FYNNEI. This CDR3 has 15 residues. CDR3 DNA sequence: TGTGCCAGCAGTCTGGGAGTTTCGGTATCCTACGAGCAGTACTTC. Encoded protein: CASSLGVSVSYEQYF.

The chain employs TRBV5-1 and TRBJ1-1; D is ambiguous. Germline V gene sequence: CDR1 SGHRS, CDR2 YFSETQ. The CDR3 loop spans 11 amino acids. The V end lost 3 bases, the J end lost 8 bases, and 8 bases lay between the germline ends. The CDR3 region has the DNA TGCGCCAGCAGCTCCGACGTCGAAGCTTTCTTT. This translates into CASSSDVEAFF.

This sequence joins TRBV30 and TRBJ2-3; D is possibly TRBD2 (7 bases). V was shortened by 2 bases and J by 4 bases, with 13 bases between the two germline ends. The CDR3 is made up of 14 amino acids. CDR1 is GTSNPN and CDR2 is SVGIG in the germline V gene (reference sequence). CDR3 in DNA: TGTGCCTGGAGTTTGACGGGGGGCCCAGATACGCAGTATTTT. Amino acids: CAWSLTGGPDTQYF.